The clone carrying this TCR beta chain was seen more than once but under ten times. Its target is unknown. The sample comes from a study of T cells in localized non-small cell lung cancer. Study results and limitations: Increased T cell density in blood showed an association with longer overall survival.

V was clipped by 0 bases and J by 8 bases, with 16 bases between them. This CDR3 region has 15 residues. Per germline, CDR1 LNHNV and CDR2 YYDKDF (reference sequence). Method: immunoSEQ multiplex PCR; TCRdb's copy keeps in-frame clones and lacks some. Seen here are about 2,200 clones, just over 25% observed once, and the top ten hold less than 9.5%. The sequence came from a woman aged 35-75 years with stage III squamous cell lung carcinoma. The sample in question was lung tumor tissue, obtained before any cancer treatment. This rearrangement joins TRBV15 to TRBJ1-1; no clear D. The CDR3 loop is CATSRDPAARPEAFF. The CDR3 bases are TGTGCCACCAGCAGAGATCCGGCAGCGCGGCCCGAAGCTTTCTTT.